Shown below are 5 T cell receptor beta chains from a single sample sequenced in a study of regulatory T cells in long-lasting Graves disease. Building of the TCR beta libraries involved iRepertoire HTBI primers and Arm-PCR of CDR3 regions. From the multiplex PCR reads, TCRdb called clonotypes with MiXCR, one entry per CDR3 protein. The sample has about 540,000 distinct CDR3 sequences, approximately 13% seen once. Indicated time point: newly diagnosed GD, antithyroid drugs for less than 3 months. PBMCs were the source of the RNA used for TCR sequencing. These same records also appear under a second study, on T cells in Graves' hyperthyroidism and ophthalmopathy.

Specimen: peripheral blood mononuclear cells (PBMCs), collected at new diagnosis, from a patient treated with antithyroid drugs. The receptors stem from a man aged 25-40 years with Graves disease.

This clonotype was detected only a few times. The CDR3 region is CASSLGGFSGANVLTF. CDR3 DNA: TGTGCCAGCAGCTTAGGGGGTTTCTCTGGGGCCAACGTCCTGACTTTC. The V gene is TRBV5-8, the J gene TRBJ2-6, with D tentatively TRBD1 (6 bases). V was cut by 2 bases and J by 0 bases, with 9 bases left in between. This CDR3 has 16 residues. CDR1 SGHTS and CDR2 YDEGEE come from the germline V gene.

This clonotype was counted ten times or more. The rearrangement joins TRBV30 to TRBJ2-5; 7 bases agree with TRBD1. The CDR3 consists of 15 residues. The trim removed 0 bases at V and 2 bases at J, leaving 6 bases unmatched. Germline V gives CDR1 GTSNPN, CDR2 SVGIG (reference sequence). CDR3: CAWSVWDRRQETQYF. The CDR3 bases are TGTGCCTGGAGTGTTTGGGACAGACGTCAAGAGACCCAGTACTTC.

This clonotype was seen only a few times. J is TRBJ2-7 and V is TRBV2, with D unclear. This CDR3 spans 14 amino acids. V shed 1 base and J shed 7 bases, with 14 bases lying between them. The germline CDR1 and CDR2 sequences are SNHLY and FYNNEI. CDR3 amino acids: CASSEGDALGEQYF. The DNA of the CDR3 is TGTGCCAGCAGTGAAGGCGACGCGTTAGGAGAGCAGTACTTC. The complete variable domain, with remaining parts taken from reference TRBV2 and TRBJ2-7, reads EPEVTQTPSHQVTQMGQEVILRCVPISNHLYFYWYRQILGQKVEFLVSFYNNEISEKSEIFDDQFSVERPDGSNFTLKIRSTKLEDSAMYFCASSEGDALGEQYFGPGTRLTVT.

The chain joins TRBV12-3 or TRBV12-4 to TRBJ2-6, with unresolved D. Trimming took off 7 bases at V and 0 bases at J, with 10 bases between the two ends. The CDR3 totals 15 residues. In DNA, the CDR3 is TGTGCCAGCATGGGCAGACCCTCTGGGGCCAACGTCCTGACTTTC. Translation: CASMGRPSGANVLTF.

This clonotype was found many times. The chain carries TRBV2 and TRBJ2-1; 7 nucleotides align to TRBD2. This CDR3 region has 13 residues. Germline CDR1 and CDR2: SNHLY and FYNNEI. V lost 7 bases and J lost 7; bases outside the gene matches: 7. CDR3 amino acids: CASTSAGRNEQFF. DNA of the CDR3: TGTGCCAGCACGTCAGCGGGGCGTAATGAGCAGTTCTTC.